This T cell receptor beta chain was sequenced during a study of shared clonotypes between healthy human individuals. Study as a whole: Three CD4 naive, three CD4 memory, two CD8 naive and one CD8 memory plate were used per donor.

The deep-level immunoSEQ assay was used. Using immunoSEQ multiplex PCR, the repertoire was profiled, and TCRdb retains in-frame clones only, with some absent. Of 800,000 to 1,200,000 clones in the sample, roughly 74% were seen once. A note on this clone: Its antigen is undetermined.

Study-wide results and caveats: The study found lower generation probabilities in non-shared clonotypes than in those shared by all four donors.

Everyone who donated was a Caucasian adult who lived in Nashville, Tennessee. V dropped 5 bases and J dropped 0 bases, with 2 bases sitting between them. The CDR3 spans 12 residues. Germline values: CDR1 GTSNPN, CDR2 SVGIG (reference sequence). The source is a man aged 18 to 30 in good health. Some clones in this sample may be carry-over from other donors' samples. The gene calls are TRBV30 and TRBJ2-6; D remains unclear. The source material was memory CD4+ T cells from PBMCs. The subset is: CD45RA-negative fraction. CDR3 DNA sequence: TGTGCCTGGGACTCTGGGGCCAACGTCCTGACTTTC. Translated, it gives CAWDSGANVLTF.